This entry concerns a single T cell receptor (beta chain). Antigen: not known. This entry is derived from a study of CD8+ T cells in alopecia areata. General observations from the study: An increase in clonality over normal scalp was evident in lesional scalp, especially alopecia totalis/universalis.

The sample's treatment: oral pan-JAK inhibitor, 5-10 mg twice daily. PBMCs, the starting material, were the source of sorted CD4+ and CD8+ T cells. Sequencing templates came from extracted RNA that was reverse transcribed into cDNA. The protocol was immunoSEQ multiplex PCR, while the TCRdb copy is restricted to in-frame clones and leaves out a portion. The table includes 90,000 to 150,000 clones, about 54% detected once. The CDR3 length is 14 residues. Per germline, CDR1 SQVTM and CDR2 ANQGSEA. With V trimmed by 3 bases and J by 3 bases, 4 bases remained unmatched. This TCR was sampled from a human donor with alopecia areata. The source was CD8+ T cells sorted from blood, collected at week 4, from a patient treated with tofacitinib. The V gene is TRBV29-1, the J gene TRBJ2-5; 10 nucleotides line up with TRBD1. CDR3 protein: CSVDPGTGEETQYF. For the CDR3, the DNA is TGCAGCGTTGACCCCGGGACAGGGGAAGAGACCCAGTACTTC.